Below, 6 T cell receptor beta chains from the same sample are listed, as sequenced in a study of blood T cell repertoires in COVID-19. Profiled with immunoSEQ multiplex PCR; TCRdb holds only in-frame clones, not every one. Of approximately 81,000 clones in the sample, about nine tenths were seen once. Sequencing used peripheral blood. These receptors came from a woman aged 45-59 years in a cohort sampled during active COVID-19.

This clone was picked up one time. The chain joins TRBV10-2 to TRBJ1-4; unclear D gene. Per germline, CDR1 WSHSY and CDR2 SAAADI. V lost 3 bases and J 0 bases, leaving 5 bases between the germline ends. The CDR3 has 14 residues. The CDR3 coding sequence is TGCGCCAGCAGTGACAGGTCAACTAATGAAAAACTGTTTTTT. It yields the protein CASSDRSTNEKLFF.

The rearrangement links TRBV3-1 (or the pseudogene TRBV3-2) to TRBJ2-5; TRBD2 matches at 8 bases. This CDR3 comprises 15 residues. V was clipped by 0 bases and J by 7 bases; unmatched bases: 7. In germline, CDR1 is LGHDT, CDR2 YNNKEL (reference sequence). The chain's CDR3 is CASSQDLAGGGTQYF. The CDR3 coding sequence is TGTGCCAGCAGCCAAGATCTGGCGGGGGGTGGGACCCAGTACTTC.

V is TRBV7-2 and J is TRBJ2-3, with TRBD2 matching over 14 bases. The V gene's germline CDR1 is SGHTA and CDR2 FQGNSA. The CDR3 consists of 17 residues. V shed 5 bases, J shed 0 bases, and the junction held 4 bases outside the gene matches. As DNA, the CDR3 is TGTGCCAGCAGCCCGGGACTAGCGGGGGCGAGCACAGATACGCAGTATTTT. The encoded protein is CASSPGLAGASTDTQYF.

This clone was seen a single time. The chain couples TRBV13 to TRBJ2-7; possible D gene TRBD1, 6 bases. The CDR3 loop spans 14 amino acids. CDR1 PRHDT and CDR2 FYEKMQ come from the germline V gene (reference sequence). Trimming cost V 6 bases and J 4 bases, with 16 bases left between them. CDR3 sequence reads: CASRSYGQSYEQYF. The CDR3 DNA follows: TGTGCCAGCAGGAGCTATGGACAGAGTTACGAGCAGTACTTC. Variable domain in full (rest from reference TRBV13 and TRBJ2-7): AAGVIQSPRHLIKEKRETATLKCYPIPRHDTVYWYQQGPGQDPQFLISFYEKMQSDKGSIPDRFSAQQFSDYHSELNMSSLELGDSALYFCASRSYGQSYEQYFGPGTRLTVT.

The chain joins TRBV5-6 to TRBJ1-3, with D maybe TRBD1 (5 bases). Germline-derived CDR1 and CDR2 are SGHDT and YYEEEE. V lost 4 bases and J 3 bases, leaving 11 bases between the germline ends. The CDR3 runs 14 residues. The CDR3 bases are TGTGCCAGCAGCACGGGACTCTTTGGAAACACCATATATTTT. Its protein is CASSTGLFGNTIYF.

This clone appeared a single time. The chain has TRBV24-1 and TRBJ1-1; TRBD1 matches 8 bases. Germline V gives CDR1 KGHDR, CDR2 SFDVKD. The CDR3 contains 21 residues. The ends lost 1 base at V and 1 base at J; junction bases unmatched: 19. CDR3 sequence: CATSDLGSPSPAGQGNTEAFF. CDR3 bases: TGTGCCACCAGTGATTTAGGGTCGCCTTCCCCTGCTGGACAGGGGAACACTGAAGCTTTCTTT.